A selection of T cell receptor beta chains follows, all from one sample in a study of tumor and adjacent non-tumor tissue in lung cancer. TCRdb reprocessed the multiplex PCR reads with MiXCR, giving one entry per CDR3 protein. The profile shows 75,000 to 100,000 distinct CDR3 sequences, 65% to 75% of them singletons. Sequenced: lung tumor tissue. All receptors come from a man aged 55 to 70 with non-small cell lung cancer. CDR3s include the opening cysteine and the closing phenylalanine or tryptophan. D genes are given only for firm matches. Clone size is not always given. Where it is, it says once, few, many or a class for expanded clones.

v_call	j_call	d_call	clone_size	cdr3_length	cdr3_aa	cdr3_nt
TRBV5-1	TRBJ2-1	NA	many	14	CASSLGSGPFEQFF	TGCGCCAGCAGCTTAGGTAGCGGCCCATTCGAGCAGTTCTTC
TRBV4-1	TRBJ2-1	NA	NA	15	CASSQEGRSYNGQFF	TGCGCTAGCAGCCAAGAGGGACGGTCCTACAATGGGCAGTTCTTC
TRBV11-3	TRBJ2-5	TRBD1	NA	17	CASSTLAGQGAEETQYF	TGTGCCAGTAGCACCCTGGCGGGACAGGGGGCTGAGGAGACCCAATACTTC
TRBV28	TRBJ2-5	NA	many	14	CASSLDTSVETQYF	TGTGCCAGCAGTTTGGATACTAGTGTCGAGACCCAGTACTTC
TRBV6-6	TRBJ1-2	NA	NA	14	CVSRKGGSNYGYTF	TGTGTCAGCAGAAAGGGGGGTTCCAACTATGGCTACACCTTC
TRBV29-1	TRBJ2-1	TRBD2	NA	15	CSVRASSGDYNEQFF	TGCAGCGTTAGGGCATCTAGCGGGGACTACAATGAGCAGTTCTTC
TRBV29-1	TRBJ2-7	NA	NA	12	CRVLGGLYEQYF	TGCAGGGTTCTAGGGGGTCTCTACGAGCAATACTTC
TRBV4-1	TRBJ2-6	NA	NA	16	CASSPTGLSGANVPTF	TGCGCCAGCAGCCCGACAGGCCTCTCTGGGGCCAACGTCCCGACTTTC
TRBV5-1	TRBJ2-7	TRBD1	once	16	CANSLTGGGRVNKQYF	TGCGCCAACAGCTTGACAGGGGGCGGACGGGTCAACAAGCAGTACTTC
TRBV5-6	TRBJ2-7	TRBD1	NA	16	CASSVRQGIEWYERYF	TGTGCCAGCAGCGTCAGACAGGGCATTGAGTGGTACGAGCGGTACTTC
TRBV6-2/TRBV6-3	TRBJ2-7	NA	once	14	CAISRTPKTYEQYF	TGTGCCATCAGTAGGACACCAAAGACTTACGAGCAGTACTTC
TRBV6-5	TRBJ2-3	NA	NA	16	CTSSYSEAWRADTQSF	TGTACCAGCAGTTACTCCGAGGCGTGGAGGGCGGATACGCAGTCTTTT
TRBV5-4	TRBJ1-4	TRBD1	many	16	CASSTQGAGTNEKLFF	TGTGCCAGCAGCACCCAGGGGGCCGGGACTAATGAAAAACTGTTTTTT
TRBV12-3/TRBV12-4	TRBJ1-5	NA	NA	13	CASTLSGNQPQNF	TGTGCCAGCACCCTCTCGGGTAATCAACCCCAGAATTTT
TRBV12-3/TRBV12-4	TRBJ1-2	NA	NA	16	CAISDPGRGRNYGCTF	NA
TRBV20-1	TRBJ2-1	NA	NA	13	CSVRVAGSPEQLF	TGCAGTGTTAGAGTCGCGGGAAGCCCTGAGCAGCTCTTC
TRBV29-1	TRBJ2-5	NA	many	10	CSGKLETQYF	TGCAGCGGCAAATTGGAGACCCAGTACTTC
TRBV10-2	TRBJ2-7	NA	few	14	CASSDTRKEYEQYF	TGCGCCAGCAGTGATACTAGGAAAGAATACGAACAGTACTTC
TRBV6-1	TRBJ1-6	NA	NA	14	CASRVGQNNSLLHF	TGTGCCAGCAGGGTGGGGCAGAACAATTCACTCCTCCACTTT
TRBV6-6	TRBJ2-5	NA	NA	13	CASSYGRLEAQYF	TGTGCCAGCAGTTACGGGCGTTTGGAGGCCCAGTATTTC
TRBV5-4	TRBJ1-1	NA	few	13	CASSQGREAETFF	TGTGCCAGCAGTCAGGGCAGGGAGGCTGAGACTTTCTTT
TRBV27	TRBJ1-3	NA	NA	13	CASSLTAGNTIYF	TGTGCCAGCAGTTTAACGGCTGGAAACACCATATATTTT
TRBV20-1	TRBJ2-1	TRBD2	many	14	CSASALAVGNEQFF	TGCAGTGCTAGTGCCCTAGCGGTTGGCAATGAGCAGTTCTTC
TRBV7-9	TRBJ2-7	TRBD2	NA	18	CASSLIGTSAGSSYEQYF	TGTGCCAGCAGCTTAATAGGGACTAGCGCGGGGAGCTCCTACGAGCAGTACTTC
TRBV5-1	TRBJ2-7	NA	NA	13	CASSSQGSSEQYF	TGCGCCAGCAGCTCTCAGGGATCCAGCGAGCAGTACTTC
TRBV11-2	TRBJ2-1	NA	NA	15	CGCSSMAWWDNGQFF	TGTGGCTGCAGCTCAATGGCGTGGTGGGACAATGGGCAGTTCTTC
TRBV7-9	TRBJ2-3	NA	few	12	CASSFITDTQYF	TGTGCCAGCAGCTTTATCACAGATACGCAGTATTTT
TRBV29-1	TRBJ2-1	TRBD2	NA	15	CGVGLAGGDNNEQFF	TGCGGCGTCGGACTGGCGGGAGGGGATAACAATGAGCAGTTCTTC
TRBV5-1	TRBJ2-1	TRBD2	many	15	CASSLGGLVEGEQFF	TGCGCCAGCAGCTTAGGGGGACTAGTGGAAGGTGAGCAGTTCTTC
TRBV12-3/TRBV12-4	TRBJ1-1	TRBD1	many	13	CASGTGGNTEAFF	TGTGCCAGCGGGACAGGGGGGAACACTGAAGCTTTCTTT
TRBV6-2/TRBV6-3	TRBJ1-5	NA	once	14	CASSLTPHNQPQHF	TGTGCCAGCAGTCTGACACCCCACAATCAGCCCCAGCATTTT
TRBV7-9	TRBJ2-1	TRBD1	once	16	CVSSFRQGAHSNEQFF	TGTGTCAGCAGCTTTCGACAGGGGGCGCATAGCAATGAGCAATTCTTC
TRBV29-1	TRBJ2-3	NA	many	14	CSANPKAGTDTQYF	TGCAGCGCCAACCCAAAGGCAGGCACAGATACGCAGTATTTT
TRBV11-2	TRBJ2-7	NA	NA	14	CASSPTRSSYEQYF	TGTGCCAGCAGCCCCACCCGGAGCTCCTACGAGCAGTACTTC
TRBV11-2	TRBJ2-7	NA	NA	14	CASRPRTGAYEQYF	TGTGCCAGCAGACCCAGGACGGGGGCCTACGAGCAATACTTC